This T cell receptor beta chain originates from a study of control samples from healthy donors and cancer patients. Using immunoSEQ multiplex PCR, the repertoire was profiled, and TCRdb retains in-frame clones only, with some absent. The sample shows about 80,000 clones, over 85% of them seen only once. Germline V CDR1 and CDR2: LGHDT, YNNKEL (reference sequence). Trimming shortened V by 5 bases and J by 3 bases, and 20 bases separated the two germline ends. The length of the CDR3 is 16 residues. The chain carries TRBV3-1 (or the pseudogene TRBV3-2) and TRBJ2-7; D assignment may be TRBD1 or TRBD2 (5 bases each). The specimen was blood. This TCR derives from a man in his fifties in good health. CDR3 residues: CASSFYGGVDVYEQYF. In DNA, the CDR3 is TGTGCCAGCAGCTTCTATGGGGGAGTTGATGTCTACGAGCAGTACTTC.